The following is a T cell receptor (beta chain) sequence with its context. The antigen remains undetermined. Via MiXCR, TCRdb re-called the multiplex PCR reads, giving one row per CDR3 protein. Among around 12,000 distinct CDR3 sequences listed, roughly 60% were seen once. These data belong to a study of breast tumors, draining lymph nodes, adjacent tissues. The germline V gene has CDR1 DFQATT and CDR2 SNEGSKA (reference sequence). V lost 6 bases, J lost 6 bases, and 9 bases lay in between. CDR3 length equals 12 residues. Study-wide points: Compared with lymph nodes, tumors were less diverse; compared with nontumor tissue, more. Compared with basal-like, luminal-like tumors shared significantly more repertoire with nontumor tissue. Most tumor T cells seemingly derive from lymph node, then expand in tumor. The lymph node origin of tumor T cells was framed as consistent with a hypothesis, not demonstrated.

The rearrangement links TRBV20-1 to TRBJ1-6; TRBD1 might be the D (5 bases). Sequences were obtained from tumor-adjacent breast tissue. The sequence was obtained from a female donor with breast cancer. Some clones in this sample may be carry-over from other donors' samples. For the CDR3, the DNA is TGCAGTGCGAGGGACGGTAATTCACCCCTCCACTTT. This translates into CSARDGNSPLHF.